This TCR beta chain appears in the sequencing data of a study of blood T cell repertoires in COVID-19. Study at large: Acute-phase and convalescent COVID-19 samples originated in the United States, Italy and Spain. PBMCs, B-cell-depleted T cells, or T cells provided the cDNA or gDNA that made up the material.

The table came from immunoSEQ multiplex PCR; TCRdb's copy has only in-frame clones and leaves some out. The table shows under 300,000 clones, with about 85% occurring only once. V lost 6 bases and J 4 bases, leaving 6 bases between the germline ends. CDR1 is SNHLY, CDR2 FYNNEI, per germline. CDR3 length: 12 residues. Of note for this clone: This sample also contains other DNA sequences that code for the same CDR3.

The sequenced material came from peripheral blood. The V and J genes are TRBV2 and TRBJ2-2, with D perhaps matching TRBD2 (5 bases). The receptor's source is a young man who had recovered from COVID-19. The CDR3 spells CASRRVTGELFF. The CDR3 DNA sequence: TGTGCCAGCAGGAGGGTCACCGGGGAGCTGTTTTTT.